This TCR beta chain was documented in a study of beta chain features in type 1 diabetes. Findings and limits, study-wide: The influence of HLA type on TCRB rearrangement stayed undetermined.

Comments on this clone: Antigen unknown.

TCRB transcripts that were expressed got sequenced, as all of the isolated RNA had been reverse transcribed. The data were produced by immunoSEQ multiplex PCR, yet TCRdb's version contains in-frame clones alone and is incomplete. The sample gives about 450,000 clones, 10% to 12% of which show up once; around 0.05% is in the top ten. Sorting based on CD45RO/CCR7/CD25/CD127/CD95/CD27 separated CD4+ naive, central memory, regulatory and stem cell-like memory cells. The source material was naive CD4+ T cells from blood. The origin of this receptor is a woman under 30 in good health.

The chain's CDR3 is CATSRDRGTEKLFF. The CDR3, as DNA: TGTGCCACCAGCAGAGACAGGGGTACTGAAAAACTGTTTTTT. The chain recombines TRBV15 with TRBJ1-4; D perhaps matches TRBD1 (6 bases). The germline V gene encodes CDR1 LNHNV and CDR2 YYDKDF (reference sequence). The CDR3 is 14 amino acids. The V end was cut by 0 bases, the J end by 7 bases, with 9 bases between.